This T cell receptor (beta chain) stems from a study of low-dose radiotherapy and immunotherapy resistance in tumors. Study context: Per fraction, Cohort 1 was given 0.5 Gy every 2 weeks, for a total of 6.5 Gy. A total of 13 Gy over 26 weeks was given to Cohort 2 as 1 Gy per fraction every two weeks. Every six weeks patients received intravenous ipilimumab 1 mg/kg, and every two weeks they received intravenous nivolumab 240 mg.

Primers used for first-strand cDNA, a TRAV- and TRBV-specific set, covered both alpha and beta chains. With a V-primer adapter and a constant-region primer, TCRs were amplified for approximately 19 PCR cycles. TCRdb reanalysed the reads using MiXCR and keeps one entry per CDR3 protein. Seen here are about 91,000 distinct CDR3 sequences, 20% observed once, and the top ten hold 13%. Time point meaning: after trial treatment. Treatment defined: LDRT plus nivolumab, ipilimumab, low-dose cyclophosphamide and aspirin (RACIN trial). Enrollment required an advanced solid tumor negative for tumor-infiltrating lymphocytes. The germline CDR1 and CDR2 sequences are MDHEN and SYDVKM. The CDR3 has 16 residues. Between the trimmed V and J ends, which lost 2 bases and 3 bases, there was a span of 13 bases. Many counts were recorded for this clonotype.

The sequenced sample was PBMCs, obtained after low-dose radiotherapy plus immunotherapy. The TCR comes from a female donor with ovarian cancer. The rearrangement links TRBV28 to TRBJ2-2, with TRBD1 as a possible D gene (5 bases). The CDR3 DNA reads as TGTGCCAGCAGTTTAAGACAGCTCATCGACACCGGGGAGCTGTTTTTT. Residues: CASSLRQLIDTGELFF.